The TCR beta chain under discussion was sequenced for a study of vaccination and CD4 T cells after COVID-19 (dated by TCRdb to the early 2020s). Regarding the study in general: Convalescent patients had a positive SARS-CoV-2 result on nasal swab PCR, and of these patients, fewer than ten had mild disease and one had severe disease. Six males and four females were included in the convalescent cohort, with two Hispanic individuals, seven Caucasians, two Asians and one multiracial person represented. Each participant got two doses of either the Pfizer-BioNTech BNT162b2 vaccine (n=8) or the Moderna mRNA-1273 vaccine (n=2). Post-COVID blood samples were collected from convalescent patients a median of approximately 93 days after diagnosis, with a range of roughly 30 to 161 days. Post-vaccine blood samples were obtained a median of roughly 75 days after the second vaccine dose, with a range of roughly 13 to 250 days. The spike-specific CD4+ TCR repertoire was compared before and after mRNA vaccination in over nine COVID-19 convalescent patients and a few infection-naive healthy vaccine recipients.

The paper as a whole reports these results and caveats: Among convalescent patients, a median about 86% of the SARS-CoV-2-reactive clones seen after vaccination appeared only after vaccination, which suggests priming specific to the vaccine. An increase in the median number of SARS-CoV-2-reactive clonotypes from approximately 21 after infection to roughly 38 after vaccination was observed, but the change was not found to be significant. Relatively few convalescent patients were included in the study, and early timepoints after natural infection were not analyzed. Of the vaccine-specific clones found in convalescent patients, nearly all (304 of 307) were mono-reactive for SARS-CoV-2 spike instead of being cross-reactive with common cold coronaviruses.

The germline V gene (reference sequence) yields DFQATT for CDR1 and SNEGSKA for CDR2. V is trimmed back by 6 bases and J by 2 bases, and the junction contains 9 bases that no gene match accounts for. The CDR3 runs 15 amino acids, cysteine and phenylalanine included. Left in the record is the CDR3 DNA by itself, 45 bases read in frame from the first base. Concerning this clonotype: Its antigen is currently not known. Per-nucleotide qualities are absent, and no much larger clonotype sits a single base away.

Library preparation employed PCR. Sequencing was performed on an Illumina iSeq 100. As for the original processing: Non-productive sequences were removed, and CDR3s that did not start with C, did not end with F or W, or were shorter than 7 amino acids were discarded. Using R version 3.6.1, CDR3 homology was evaluated through Levenshtein distances (stringdist) along with unrooted phylogenetic trees (ape). The public reads were reanalyzed by TCRdb: fastp trimming at Q25, MiXCR alignment, in-frame beta chains only. CDR3 protein duplicates are merged, each entry listing the most common genes and DNA. In this record, the V and J calls reflect TCRdb's handling and not the investigators' own analysis. For this sample there are about 21,000 distinct CDR3 sequences; under 60% appear just once. Over 0.75% of the sample is in the top ten clones. The convalescent patients' positive SARS-CoV-2 PCR tests fell between March and December 2020, which was before the Alpha, Beta and Delta variants emerged in the United States. Ficoll-Paque Plus gradient centrifugation was used to isolate PBMCs from whole blood, and the isolated PBMCs were then either used fresh or cryopreserved at -140C.

The sequenced sample was CD4+ T cells from blood, obtained before SARS-CoV-2 vaccination. The TCR was taken from a human donor who had recovered from COVID-19. The rearrangement combines TRBV20-1 with TRBJ2-1, and TRBD2 aligns with 8 junction nucleotides. The CDR3 loop reads CSATGGPYTYNEQFF. The sequence in DNA is TGCAGTGCCACGGGGGGGCCATACACCTACAATGAGCAGTTCTTC.